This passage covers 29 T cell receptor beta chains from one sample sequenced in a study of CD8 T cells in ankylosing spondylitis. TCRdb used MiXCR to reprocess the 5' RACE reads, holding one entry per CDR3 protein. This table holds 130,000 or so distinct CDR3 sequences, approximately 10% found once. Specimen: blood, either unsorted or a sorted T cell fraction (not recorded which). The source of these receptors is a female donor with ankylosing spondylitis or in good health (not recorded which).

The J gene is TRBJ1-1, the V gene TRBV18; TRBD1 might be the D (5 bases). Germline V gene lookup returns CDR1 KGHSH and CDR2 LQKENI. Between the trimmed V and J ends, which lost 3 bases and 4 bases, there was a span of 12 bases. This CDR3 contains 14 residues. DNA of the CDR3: TGTGCCAGCTCACCCGGGACGTGGGGCACTGAAGCTTTCTTT. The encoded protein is CASSPGTWGTEAFF.

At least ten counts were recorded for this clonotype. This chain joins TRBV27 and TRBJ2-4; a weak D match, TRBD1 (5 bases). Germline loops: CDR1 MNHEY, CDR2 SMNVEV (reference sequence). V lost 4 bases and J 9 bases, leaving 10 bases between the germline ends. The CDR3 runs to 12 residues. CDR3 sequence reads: CASSSAGAIQYF. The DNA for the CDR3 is TGTGCCAGCAGTTCCGCTGGGGCCATTCAGTACTTC.

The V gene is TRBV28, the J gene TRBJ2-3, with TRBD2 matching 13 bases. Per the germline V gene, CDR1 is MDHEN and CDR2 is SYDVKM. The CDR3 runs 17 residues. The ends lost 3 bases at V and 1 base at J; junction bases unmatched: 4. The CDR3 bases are TGTGCCAGCAGTTTCTCCGGACTAGCGGGGGGCACAGATACGCAGTATTTT. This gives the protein CASSFSGLAGGTDTQYF.

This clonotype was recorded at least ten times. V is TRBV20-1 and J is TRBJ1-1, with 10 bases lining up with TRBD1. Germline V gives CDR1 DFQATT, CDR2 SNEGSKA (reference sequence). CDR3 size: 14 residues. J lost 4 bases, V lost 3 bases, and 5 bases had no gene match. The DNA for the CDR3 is TGCAGTGCTAGGACAGGGGGCCAGGGCACTGAAGCTTTCTTT. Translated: CSARTGGQGTEAFF.

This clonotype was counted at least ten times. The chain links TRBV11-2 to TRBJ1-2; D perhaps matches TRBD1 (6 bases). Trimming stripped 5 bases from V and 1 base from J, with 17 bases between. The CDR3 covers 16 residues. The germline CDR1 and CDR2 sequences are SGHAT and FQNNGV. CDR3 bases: TGTGCCAGCAGCAAGAAAGGGGGGGTCGATAACTATGGCTACACCTTC. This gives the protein CASSKKGGVDNYGYTF.

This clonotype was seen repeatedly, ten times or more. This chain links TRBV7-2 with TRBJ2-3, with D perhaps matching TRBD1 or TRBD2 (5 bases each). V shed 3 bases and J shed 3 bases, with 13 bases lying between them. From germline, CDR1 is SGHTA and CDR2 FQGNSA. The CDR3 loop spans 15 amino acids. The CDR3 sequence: CASSFTRGRTDTQYF. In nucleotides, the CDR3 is TGTGCCAGCAGCTTCACTAGGGGCAGAACAGATACGCAGTATTTT.

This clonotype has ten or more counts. The CDR3 spells CASSLGAVNTGELFF. Here the CDR3 DNA reads TGCGCCAGCAGCTTGGGGGCAGTTAACACCGGGGAGCTGTTTTTT. The chain combines TRBV5-1 with TRBJ2-2; unclear D gene. V gave up 0 bases and J gave up 2 bases, with 8 bases separating them. The CDR3 runs to 15 residues. Germline lookup yields CDR1 SGHRS and CDR2 YFSETQ.

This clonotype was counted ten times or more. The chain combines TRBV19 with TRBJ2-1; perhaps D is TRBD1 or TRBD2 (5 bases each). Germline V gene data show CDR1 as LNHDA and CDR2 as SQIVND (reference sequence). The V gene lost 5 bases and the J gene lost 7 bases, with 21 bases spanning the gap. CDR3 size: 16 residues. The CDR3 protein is CASSVTGTGPWNEQFF. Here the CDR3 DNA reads TGTGCCAGTAGTGTTACCGGGACGGGCCCGTGGAATGAGCAGTTCTTC.

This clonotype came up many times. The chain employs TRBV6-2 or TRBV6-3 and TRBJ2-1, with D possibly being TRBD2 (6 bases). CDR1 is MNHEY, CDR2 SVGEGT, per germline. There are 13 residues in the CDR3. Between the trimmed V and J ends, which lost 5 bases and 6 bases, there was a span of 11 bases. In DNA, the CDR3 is TGTGCCAGCAGTCCCCTGACTAGCAATGAGCAGTTCTTC. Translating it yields CASSPLTSNEQFF.

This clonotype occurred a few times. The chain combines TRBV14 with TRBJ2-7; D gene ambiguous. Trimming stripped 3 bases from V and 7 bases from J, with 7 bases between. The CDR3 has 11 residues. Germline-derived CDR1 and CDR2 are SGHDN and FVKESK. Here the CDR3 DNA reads TGTGCCAGCAGCCACGCTAGGGAGCAGTACTTC. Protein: CASSHAREQYF.

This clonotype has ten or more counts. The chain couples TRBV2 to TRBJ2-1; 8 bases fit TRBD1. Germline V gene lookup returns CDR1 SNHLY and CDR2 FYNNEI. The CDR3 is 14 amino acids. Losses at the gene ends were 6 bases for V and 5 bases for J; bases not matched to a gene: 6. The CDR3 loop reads CASRTGTGNNEQFF. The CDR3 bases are TGTGCCAGCAGAACCGGGACAGGCAACAATGAGCAGTTCTTC.

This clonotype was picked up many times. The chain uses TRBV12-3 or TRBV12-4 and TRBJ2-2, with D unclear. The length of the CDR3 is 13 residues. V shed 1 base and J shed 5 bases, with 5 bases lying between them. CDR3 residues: CASSLERTGELFF. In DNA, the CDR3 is TGTGCCAGCAGTTTAGAACGGACCGGGGAGCTGTTTTTT.

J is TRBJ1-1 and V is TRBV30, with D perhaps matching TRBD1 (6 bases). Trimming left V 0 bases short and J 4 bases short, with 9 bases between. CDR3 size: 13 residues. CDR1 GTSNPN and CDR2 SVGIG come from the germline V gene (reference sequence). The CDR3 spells CAWSVNRVTEAFF. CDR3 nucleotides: TGTGCCTGGAGTGTTAACAGGGTCACTGAAGCTTTCTTT. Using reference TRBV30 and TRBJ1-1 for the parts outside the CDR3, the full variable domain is SQTIHQWPATLVQPVGSPLSLECTVEGTSNPNLYWYRQAAGRGLQLLFYSVGIGQISSEVPQNLSASRPQDRQFILSSKKLLLSDSGFYLCAWSVNRVTEAFFGQGTRLTVV.

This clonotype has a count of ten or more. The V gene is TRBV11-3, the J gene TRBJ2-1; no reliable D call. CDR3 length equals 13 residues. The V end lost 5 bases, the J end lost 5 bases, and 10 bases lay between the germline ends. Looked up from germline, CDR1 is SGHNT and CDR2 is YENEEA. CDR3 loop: CASSARPHNEQFF. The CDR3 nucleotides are TGTGCCAGCAGCGCTAGACCCCACAATGAGCAGTTCTTC.

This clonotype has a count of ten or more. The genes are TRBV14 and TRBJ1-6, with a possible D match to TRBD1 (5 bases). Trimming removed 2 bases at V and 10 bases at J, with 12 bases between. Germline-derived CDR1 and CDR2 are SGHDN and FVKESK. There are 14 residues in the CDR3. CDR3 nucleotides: TGTGCCAGCAGCCAATGGACAAGCAACTCACCCCTCCACTTT. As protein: CASSQWTSNSPLHF.

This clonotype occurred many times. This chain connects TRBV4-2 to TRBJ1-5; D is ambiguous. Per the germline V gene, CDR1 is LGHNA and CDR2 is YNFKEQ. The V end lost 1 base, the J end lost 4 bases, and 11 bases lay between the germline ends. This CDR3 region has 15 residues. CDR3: CASSQVDRGNQPQHF. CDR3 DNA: TGTGCCAGCAGCCAAGTCGATCGGGGAAATCAGCCCCAGCATTTT.

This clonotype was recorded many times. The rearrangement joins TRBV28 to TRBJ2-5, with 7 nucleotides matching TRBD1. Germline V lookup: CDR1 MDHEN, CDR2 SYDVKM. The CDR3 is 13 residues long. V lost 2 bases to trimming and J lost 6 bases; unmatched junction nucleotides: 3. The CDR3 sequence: CASSLEGAKTQYF. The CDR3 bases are TGTGCCAGCAGTTTAGAGGGGGCGAAGACCCAGTACTTC.

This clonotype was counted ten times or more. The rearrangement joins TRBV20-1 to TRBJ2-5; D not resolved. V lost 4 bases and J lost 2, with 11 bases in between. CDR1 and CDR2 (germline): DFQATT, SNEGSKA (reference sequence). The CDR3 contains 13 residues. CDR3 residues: CSANLGLQETQYF. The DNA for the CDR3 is TGCAGTGCTAATTTAGGGCTACAAGAGACCCAGTACTTC.

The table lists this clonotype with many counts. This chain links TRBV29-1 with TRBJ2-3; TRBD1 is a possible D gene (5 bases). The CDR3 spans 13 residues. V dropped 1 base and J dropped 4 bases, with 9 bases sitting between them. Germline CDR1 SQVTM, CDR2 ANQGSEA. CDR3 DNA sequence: TGCAGCGTTGAAGGGGGCGTCTCAGATACGCAGTATTTT. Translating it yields CSVEGGVSDTQYF.

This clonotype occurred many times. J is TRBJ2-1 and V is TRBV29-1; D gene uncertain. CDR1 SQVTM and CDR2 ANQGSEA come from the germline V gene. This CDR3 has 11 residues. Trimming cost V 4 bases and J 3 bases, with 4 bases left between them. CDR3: CSVVDYNEQFF. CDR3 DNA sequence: TGCAGCGTTGTAGACTACAATGAGCAGTTCTTC.

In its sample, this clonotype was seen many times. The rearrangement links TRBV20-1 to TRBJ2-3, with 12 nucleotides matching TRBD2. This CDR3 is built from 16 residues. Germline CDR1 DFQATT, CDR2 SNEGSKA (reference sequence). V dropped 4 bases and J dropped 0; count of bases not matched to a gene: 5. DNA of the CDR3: TGCAGTGCTACGGGACTAGCGGGTGAAAGCACAGATACGCAGTATTTT. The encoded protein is CSATGLAGESTDTQYF.

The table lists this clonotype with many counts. The CDR3 here is CASSLSAGVNTEAFF. The CDR3 region has the DNA TGCGCCAGCAGCTTGTCCGCAGGAGTGAACACTGAAGCTTTCTTT. The chain carries TRBV5-1 and TRBJ1-1; no firm D call. Germline V gene data show CDR1 as SGHRS and CDR2 as YFSETQ. V shed 1 base and J shed 0 bases, with 10 bases lying between them. The CDR3 is 15 amino acids. The full variable domain, with the rest looked up from reference TRBV5-1 and TRBJ1-1, is KAGVTQTPRYLIKTRGQQVTLSCSPISGHRSVSWYQQTPGQGLQFLFEYFSETQRNKGNFPGRFSGRQFSNSRSEMNVSTLELGDSALYLCASSLSAGVNTEAFFGQGTRLTVV.

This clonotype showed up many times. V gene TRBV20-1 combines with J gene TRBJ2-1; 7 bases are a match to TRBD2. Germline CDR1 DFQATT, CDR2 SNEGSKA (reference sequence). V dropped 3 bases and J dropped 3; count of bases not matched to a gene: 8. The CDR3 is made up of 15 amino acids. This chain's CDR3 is CSASSRRESYNEQFF. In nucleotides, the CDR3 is TGCAGTGCTAGTAGTAGGCGGGAGAGCTACAATGAGCAGTTCTTC.

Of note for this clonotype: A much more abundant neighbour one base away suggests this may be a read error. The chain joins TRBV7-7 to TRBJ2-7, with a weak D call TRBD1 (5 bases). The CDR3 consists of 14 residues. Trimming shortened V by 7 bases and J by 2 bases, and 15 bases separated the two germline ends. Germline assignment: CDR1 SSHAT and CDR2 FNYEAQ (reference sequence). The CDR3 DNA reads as TGTGCCAGCACCCACAGGCAGACCACCTACGAGCAGTACTTC. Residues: CASTHRQTTYEQYF.

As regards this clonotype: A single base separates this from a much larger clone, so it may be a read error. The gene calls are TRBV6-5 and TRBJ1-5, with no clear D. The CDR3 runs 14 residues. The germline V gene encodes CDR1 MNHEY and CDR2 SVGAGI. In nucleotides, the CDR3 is TGTGCCAGCAGTTACGCGGGAAAGAATCAGCCCCGGCATTTT. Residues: CASSYAGKNQPRHF.

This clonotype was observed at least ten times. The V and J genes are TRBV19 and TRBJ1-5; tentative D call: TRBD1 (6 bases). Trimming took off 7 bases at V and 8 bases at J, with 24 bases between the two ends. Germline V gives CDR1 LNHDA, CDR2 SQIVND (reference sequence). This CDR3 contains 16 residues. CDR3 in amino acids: CASTNPRTEAREPQHF. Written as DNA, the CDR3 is TGTGCCAGTACTAACCCGCGGACAGAGGCAAGGGAGCCCCAGCATTTT.

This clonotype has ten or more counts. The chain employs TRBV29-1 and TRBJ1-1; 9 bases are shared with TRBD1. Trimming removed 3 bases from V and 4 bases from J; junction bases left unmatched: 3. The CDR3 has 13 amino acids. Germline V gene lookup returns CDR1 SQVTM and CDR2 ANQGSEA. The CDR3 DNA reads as TGCAGCGTTGAGACGACAGGGGGCACTGAAGCTTTCTTT. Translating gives CSVETTGGTEAFF. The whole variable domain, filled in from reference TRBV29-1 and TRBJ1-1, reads SAVISQKPSRDICQRGTSLTIQCQVDSQVTMMFWYRQQPGQSLTLIATANQGSEATYESGFVIDKFPISRPNLTFSTLTVSNMSPEDSSIYLCSVETTGGTEAFFGQGTRLTVV.

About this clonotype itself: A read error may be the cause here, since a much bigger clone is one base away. The CDR3, as DNA: TGTGCCAGCAGCTTAGAAACTAGCACCTACAATGAGCAGTCCTTC. Translation gives CASSLETSTYNEQSF. J is TRBJ2-1 and V is TRBV7-8; D may be TRBD2 (6 bases). Per germline, CDR1 SGHVS and CDR2 FQNEAQ. This CDR3 has 15 residues.

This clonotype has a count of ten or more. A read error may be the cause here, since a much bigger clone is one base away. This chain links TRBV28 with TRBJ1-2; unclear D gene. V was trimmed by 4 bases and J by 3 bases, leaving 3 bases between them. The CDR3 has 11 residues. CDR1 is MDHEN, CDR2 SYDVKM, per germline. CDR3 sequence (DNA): TGTGCCAGCAGTTACTACTATGGCTACACCTTC. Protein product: CASSYYYGYTF.